This TCR beta chain was sequenced during a study of blood T cells in healthy people across ages. Study at large: Every two T cells gave about one barcoded beta molecule via template switching.

Points from the study as a whole: It was found that TCR beta diversity correlated strongly with the percentage of naive T cells. Older age went with lower TCR beta diversity per million T cells, in a roughly linear way.

Combining a sample-barcoded 5' primer with a J-beta primer mix, a second PCR ran for roughly 6 to 12 cycles. TCRdb re-called the 5' RACE reads with MiXCR, one entry per CDR3 protein. The profile shows 800,000 to 950,000 distinct CDR3 sequences, under 50% of them singletons. The CDR3 consists of 18 residues. CDR1 DFQATT and CDR2 SNEGSKA come from the germline V gene (reference sequence). Of note for this clonotype: The target antigen is unknown. The junction and the germline gene differ at one end; a read error may be behind it.

The clonotype was recovered from a man aged 25 to 45 in good health. Source material: blood. The rearrangement links TRBV20-1 to TRBJ2-7; D is perhaps TRBD2 (6 bases). The CDR3 DNA follows: TGCAGTGCCAGAGGCGGGACGGTCCGCGGAATGACTTCCTACGAGCAGTACTTC. It is translated as CSARGGTVRGMTSYEQYF.